Below, 16 T cell receptor beta chains from the same sample are listed, as sequenced in a study of human T cells and chemical hapten exposure. A single record per CDR3 protein comes from TCRdb applying MiXCR to the RACE reads. The repertoire has just over 80,000 distinct CDR3 sequences, approximately 12% of them found once; the top ten carry 4% to 5%. Time point indicated: patch test 1, 2 weeks after DPC sensitization. The sample's treatment: therapeutic diphenylcyclopropenone sensitization with weekly scalp DPC. The specimen comprised whole blood, sampled in connection with sensitization to the hapten diphenylcyclopropenone (DPC). Receptors originate from a woman between 45 and 65 years old with alopecia areata. Some clones in this sample may be carry-over from other donors' samples.

This clonotype has only one observation. Since a much larger clone is just one base distant, this may be a read error. This chain joins TRBV4-1 and TRBJ1-2, with 7 bases aligning to TRBD1. V dropped 1 base and J dropped 3; count of bases not matched to a gene: 5. The CDR3 has 15 residues. Germline V gene sequence: CDR1 MGHRA, CDR2 YSYEKL. DNA for the CDR3: TGCGCCAGCAGCCAAGTCGGGACAGTTCACTATGGCTACACCTTC. This gives the protein CASSQVGTVHYGYTF.

This chain joins TRBV7-9 and TRBJ1-3, with 8 bases fitting TRBD1. J lost 0 bases, V lost 5 bases, and 9 bases had no gene match. In germline, CDR1 is SEHNR, CDR2 FQNEAQ (reference sequence). The CDR3 contains 17 residues. The CDR3 DNA is TGTGCCAGCAGCCCCAAGACAGGGGCGCCCTCTGGAAACACCATATATTTT. Protein: CASSPKTGAPSGNTIYF.

A few counts support this clonotype. The chain is built from TRBV10-3 and TRBJ2-7, with D possibly being TRBD2 (6 bases). The V gene's germline CDR1 is ENHRY and CDR2 SYGVKD. The CDR3 is 14 amino acids. Trimming shortened V by 6 bases and J by 0 bases, and 12 bases separated the two germline ends. CDR3 nucleotides: TGTGCCATCAGGGGCGGGACGCTCTCCTACGAGCAGTACTTC. As protein: CAIRGGTLSYEQYF.

In DNA, the CDR3 is TGTGCCAGCAGCGTCGGGACAGGGATGACTGAAGCTTTCTTT. This gives the protein CASSVGTGMTEAFF. The V gene is TRBV9, the J gene TRBJ1-1, with 9 bases matching TRBD1. Germline values: CDR1 SGDLS, CDR2 YYNGEE. The CDR3 loop spans 14 amino acids. V trimming: 2 bases; J trimming: 5 bases; junction bases outside the gene matches: 4.

This clonotype has more than one count but fewer than ten. The chain uses TRBV7-2 and TRBJ2-1; possibly TRBD2 for D (5 bases). Germline CDR1 is SGHTA and CDR2 is FQGNSA. CDR3 length equals 11 residues. The V gene lost 8 bases and the J gene lost 6 bases, with 8 bases spanning the gap. As DNA, the CDR3 is TGTGCCAGCCGACTAACCAATGAGCAGTTCTTC. It translates to CASRLTNEQFF.

In this sample, this clonotype turned up a few times. The rearrangement links TRBV5-4 to TRBJ2-1; possibly TRBD2 for D (6 bases). The CDR3 has 16 amino acids. The germline gives CDR1 SGHNT, CDR2 YYREEE (reference sequence). Trimming removed 7 bases from V and 2 bases from J, with 19 bases in between. In nucleotides, the CDR3 is TGTGCCAGCGACGGATTAGCGGCTGGTCCCTACAATGAGCAGTTCTTC. Its protein is CASDGLAAGPYNEQFF.

This clonotype appeared many times. This chain joins TRBV21-1 and TRBJ2-7; the table gives TRBD2 as D, unverified against the DNA. TRBV21-1 is described as a pseudogene. This CDR3 is built from 19 residues. CDR3 DNA: TGTGCCAGCAGCAAAGTGGTCGGTAGCGGGGGCCTTATCTCCTACGAGCAGTACTTC. Protein product: CASSKVVGSGGLISYEQYF.

This clonotype was seen a few times. CDR3 protein: CASSPRRGAQNTGELFF. CDR3 sequence (DNA): TGTGCCAGCAGCCCCCGGCGAGGGGCTCAGAACACCGGGGAGCTGTTTTTT. The chain recombines TRBV7-9 with TRBJ2-2; D may match TRBD1 or TRBD2 (5 bases each). This CDR3 region has 17 residues. With 5 bases removed from V and 1 base from J, the gap between germline ends came to 17 bases. Germline V gene data show CDR1 as SEHNR and CDR2 as FQNEAQ (reference sequence).

This clonotype was found many times. V and J are TRBV10-1 and TRBJ2-7, with D possibly matching TRBD1 (6 bases). Between the trimmed V and J ends, which lost 3 bases and 2 bases, there was a span of 17 bases. CDR3 length: 16 amino acids. Per the germline V gene, CDR1 is WNHNN and CDR2 is SYGVQD (reference sequence). CDR3 protein: CASSDEPGTLTYEQYF. DNA of the CDR3: TGCGCCAGCAGTGATGAACCCGGGACACTAACCTACGAGCAGTACTTC.

The CDR3 reads CASSLSRRNEQFF. The DNA of the CDR3 is TGTGCCAGCAGTTTATCGCGTAGAAATGAGCAGTTCTTC. V and J are TRBV27 and TRBJ2-1; D remains unclear. Germline V lookup: CDR1 MNHEY, CDR2 SMNVEV (reference sequence). The V end lost 0 bases, the J end lost 7 bases, and 7 bases lay between the germline ends. This CDR3 has 13 residues.

In this sample, this clonotype turned up many times. This rearrangement joins TRBV4-3 to TRBJ2-1, with D perhaps matching TRBD1 or TRBD2 (5 bases each). Germline CDR1 reads LGHNA; CDR2 reads YSLEER. The CDR3 spans 16 residues. The germline V and J ends were trimmed by 3 bases and 3 bases, with 15 bases remaining between them. This CDR3 reads CASSHFSGTLYNEQFF. The CDR3 bases are TGCGCCAGCAGCCACTTCTCCGGGACCCTCTACAATGAGCAGTTCTTC.

The table lists this clonotype with many counts. The CDR3 DNA sequence: TGCGCCAGCAGCCCAACCTTTCAAGGCCAGCCCCAGCATTTT. This translates into CASSPTFQGQPQHF. The rearrangement joins TRBV5-1 to TRBJ1-5, with D unclear. The V gene lost 4 bases and the J gene lost 7 bases, with 15 bases spanning the gap. Germline V gene sequence: CDR1 SGHRS, CDR2 YFSETQ. The CDR3 has 14 residues.

This clonotype came up many times. This chain links TRBV6-5 with TRBJ2-2; TRBD1 or TRBD2 may be the D gene (6 bases each). The germline V gene encodes CDR1 MNHEY and CDR2 SVGAGI. CDR3 length: 15 amino acids. V was shortened by 6 bases and J by 6 bases, with 17 bases between the two germline ends. In DNA, the CDR3 is TGTGCCAGCAGAATTAACAGGGAGGTGGCCGGGGAGCTGTTTTTT. Amino acid sequence: CASRINREVAGELFF.

In its sample, this clonotype was seen a few times. The V call is TRBV30, the J call TRBJ2-7, with a weak D call TRBD2 (6 bases). Trimming took 3 bases from V and 3 from J, leaving 21 bases between them. Per germline, CDR1 GTSNPN and CDR2 SVGIG (reference sequence). The CDR3 sequence is 16 residues long. The DNA for the CDR3 is TGTGCCTGGAGGGCCCGTAGGAGTAGCGGTAACTACGAGCAGTACTTC. Residues: CAWRARRSSGNYEQYF.

V usage is TRBV29-1 and J usage is TRBJ2-1; 12 positions agree with TRBD2. The CDR3 runs to 12 residues. Per germline, CDR1 SQVTM and CDR2 ANQGSEA. J was trimmed by 15 bases and V by 7 bases; bases with no gene match: 10. CDR3 sequence: CSATSGGPSGFF. CDR3 nucleotide sequence: TGCAGCGCCACTAGCGGGGGGCCATCGGGGTTCTTC.

The genes are TRBV28 and TRBJ1-1, with TRBD1 as a possible D gene (5 bases). Per the germline V gene, CDR1 is MDHEN and CDR2 is SYDVKM. Trimming left V 8 bases short and J 4 bases short, with 14 bases between. The CDR3 extends over 13 amino acids. CDR3 sequence reads: CASWKWGFTEAFF. CDR3 sequence (DNA): TGTGCCAGCTGGAAGTGGGGGTTCACTGAAGCTTTCTTT.